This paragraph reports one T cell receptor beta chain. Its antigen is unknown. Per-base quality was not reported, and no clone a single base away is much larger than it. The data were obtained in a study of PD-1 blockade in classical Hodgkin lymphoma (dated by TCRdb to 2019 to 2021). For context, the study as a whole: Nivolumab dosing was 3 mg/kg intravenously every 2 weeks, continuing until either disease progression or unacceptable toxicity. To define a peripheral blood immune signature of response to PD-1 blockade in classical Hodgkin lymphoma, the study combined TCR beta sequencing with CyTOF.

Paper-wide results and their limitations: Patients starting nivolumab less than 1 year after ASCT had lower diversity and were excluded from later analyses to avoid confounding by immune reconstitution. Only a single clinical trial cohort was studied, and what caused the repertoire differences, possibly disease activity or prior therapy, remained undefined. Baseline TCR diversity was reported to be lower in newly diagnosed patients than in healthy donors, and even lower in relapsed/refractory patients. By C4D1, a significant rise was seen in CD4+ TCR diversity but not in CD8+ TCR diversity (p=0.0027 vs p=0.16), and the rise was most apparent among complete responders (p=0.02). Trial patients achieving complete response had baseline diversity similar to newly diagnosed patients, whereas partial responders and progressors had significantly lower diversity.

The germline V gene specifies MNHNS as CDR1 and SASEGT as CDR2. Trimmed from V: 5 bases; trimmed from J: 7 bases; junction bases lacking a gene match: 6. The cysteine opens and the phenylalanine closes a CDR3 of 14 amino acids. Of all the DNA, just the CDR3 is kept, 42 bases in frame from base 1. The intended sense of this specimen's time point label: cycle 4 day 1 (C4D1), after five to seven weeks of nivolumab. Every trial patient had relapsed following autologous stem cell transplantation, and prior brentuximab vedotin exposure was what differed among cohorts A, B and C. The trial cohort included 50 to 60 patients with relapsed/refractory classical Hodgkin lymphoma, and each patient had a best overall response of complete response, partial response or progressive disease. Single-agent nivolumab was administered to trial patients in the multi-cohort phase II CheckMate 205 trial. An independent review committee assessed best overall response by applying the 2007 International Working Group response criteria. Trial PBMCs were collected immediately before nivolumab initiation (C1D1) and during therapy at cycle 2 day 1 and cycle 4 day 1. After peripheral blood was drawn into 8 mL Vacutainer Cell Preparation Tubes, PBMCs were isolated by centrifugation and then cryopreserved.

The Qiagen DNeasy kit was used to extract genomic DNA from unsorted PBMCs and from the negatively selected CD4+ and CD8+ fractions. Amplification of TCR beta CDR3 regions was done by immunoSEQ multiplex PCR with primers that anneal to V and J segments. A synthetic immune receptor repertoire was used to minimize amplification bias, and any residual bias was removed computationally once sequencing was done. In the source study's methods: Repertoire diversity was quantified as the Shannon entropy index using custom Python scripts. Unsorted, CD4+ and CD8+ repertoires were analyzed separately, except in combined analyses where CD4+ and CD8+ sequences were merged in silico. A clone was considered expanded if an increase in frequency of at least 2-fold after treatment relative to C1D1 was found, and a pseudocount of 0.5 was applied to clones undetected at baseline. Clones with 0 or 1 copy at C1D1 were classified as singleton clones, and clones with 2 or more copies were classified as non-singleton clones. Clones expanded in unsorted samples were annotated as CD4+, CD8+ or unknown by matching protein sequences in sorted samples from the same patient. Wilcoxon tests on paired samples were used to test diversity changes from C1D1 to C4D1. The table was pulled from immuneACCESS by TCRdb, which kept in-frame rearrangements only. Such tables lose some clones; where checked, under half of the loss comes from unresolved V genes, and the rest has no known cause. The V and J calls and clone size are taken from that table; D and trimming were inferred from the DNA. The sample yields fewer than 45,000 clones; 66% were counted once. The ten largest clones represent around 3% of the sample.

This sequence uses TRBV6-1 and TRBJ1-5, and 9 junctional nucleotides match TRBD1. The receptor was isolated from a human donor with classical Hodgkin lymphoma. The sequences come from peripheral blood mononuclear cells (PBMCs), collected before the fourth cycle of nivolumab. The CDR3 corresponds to CASSPHRGRQPQHF. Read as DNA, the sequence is TGTGCCAGCAGTCCCCACAGGGGGCGGCAGCCCCAGCATTTT.